This T cell receptor (beta chain) was profiled in a study of a mutant IDH1 vaccine in newly diagnosed glioma. At the level of the study: Those enrolled had earlier been treated with radiotherapy, temozolomide, or both, mostly both.

Time point in this sample: baseline, week 1 (first vaccination visit). Treatment given: pre-vaccination baseline after standard-of-care therapy. Profiling relied on immunoSEQ multiplex PCR, and the TCRdb table lists in-frame clones only, not all of them. The sample carries 98,000 or so clones, around 90% recorded once. The CDR3 has 14 residues. Germline assignment: CDR1 MNHEY and CDR2 SVGAGI. With 5 bases clipped from V and 4 bases from J, the junction kept 5 bases outside the gene matches. The chain combines TRBV6-5 with TRBJ2-5; TRBD1 aligns across 9 bases. The TCR comes from a woman aged 50 to 60 with glioma. Source: PBMCs, taken from a glioma patient treated with radiotherapy, temozolomide or both. The CDR3 sequence is CASSRGQGGETQYF. CDR3 nucleotides: TGTGCCAGCAGTAGGGGACAGGGAGGAGAGACCCAGTACTTC.